This TCR beta chain was captured by sequencing in a study of blood T cell repertoires in COVID-19. Whole-study context: From T cells, B-cell-depleted T cells, or PBMCs came the material, which was cDNA or gDNA.

Germline loops: CDR1 SGHVS, CDR2 FNYEAQ. V was pared by 3 bases and J by 6 bases, with 7 bases between. The CDR3 extends over 12 amino acids. Original handling: Estimation of nucleated cell counts relied on the amplification of reference gene primers. The assay was immunoSEQ multiplex PCR, and TCRdb's table has in-frame clones only and misses some. Clonal size and the V and J genes are those of that table, whereas D and trimming came from the DNA. The sample includes about 75,000 clones, roughly 90% of them seen just once. Sequencing input: peripheral blood. The origin of this receptor is a human donor in a cohort sampled during active COVID-19. The chain employs TRBV7-6 and TRBJ2-3; D call uncertain. Written as DNA, the CDR3 is TGTGCCAGCAGCTTTTACGGGGATACGCAGTATTTT. It specifies CASSFYGDTQYF.